A selection of T cell receptor beta chains follows, all from one sample in a study of OX40 agonist ivuxolimab in advanced cancers. Profiling relied on immunoSEQ multiplex PCR, and the TCRdb table lists in-frame clones only, not all of them. The table lists around 79,000 clones, over 75% of them singletons. This specimen consisted of CD4+ or CD8+ T cells sorted from blood, obtained in a trial of the OX40 agonist ivuxolimab. The source is an adult with an advanced solid tumor such as melanoma, head and neck, liver or kidney cancer. The CDR3 runs from the conserved cysteine through the conserved F or W. A D gene is named only where the DNA matches it firmly. Clone size is given for some rows only: seen once, a few or many times, or a class if the clone is expanded.

j_call	clone_size	d_call	v_call	cdr3_aa	cdr3_nt
TRBJ2-7	few	-	TRBV5-6	CASSRKTYEQYF	TGTGCCAGCAGTAGGAAGACCTACGAGCAGTACTTC
TRBJ2-2	-	-	TRBV18	CASSPVDTGNTGELFF	TGTGCCAGCTCACCGGTTGATACAGGGAACACCGGGGAGCTGTTTTTT
TRBJ1-5	-	TRBD1	TRBV5-5	CASSPSGTGAGQPQHF	TGTGCCAGCAGCCCGTCCGGGACAGGGGCGGGTCAGCCCCAGCATTTT
TRBJ2-7	-	-	TRBV7-3	CASSDLANSYEQYF	TGTGCCAGCAGCGACCTAGCGAATTCCTACGAGCAGTACTTC
TRBJ1-1	-	TRBD1	TRBV5-1	CASSLAQGGTAFF	TGCGCCAGCAGCTTGGCTCAGGGGGGGACAGCTTTCTTT
TRBJ1-2	-	-	TRBV5-1	CASSPDGQSNYGYTF	TGCGCCAGCAGCCCTGATGGACAATCTAACTATGGCTACACCTTC
TRBJ2-3	-	-	TRBV5-1	CASRNDAGYETDTQYF	TGCGCCAGCAGGAATGACGCGGGATATGAAACAGATACGCAGTATTTT
TRBJ2-5	-	TRBD2	TRBV4-2	CASSLRELAGGQETQYF	TGTGCCAGCAGCCTAAGGGAATTAGCGGGAGGGCAAGAGACCCAGTACTTC
TRBJ1-1	-	TRBD1	TRBV28	CASRTPGQMNTEAFF	TGTGCCAGCAGGACACCGGGACAGATGAACACTGAAGCTTTCTTT
TRBJ2-1	once	TRBD2	TRBV7-2	CASSLLGLAGANEQFF	TGTGCCAGCAGCTTATTGGGGCTAGCGGGAGCTAATGAGCAGTTCTTC
TRBJ2-2	once	TRBD1	TRBV19	CASSPDRARTGELFF	TGTGCCAGTAGTCCTGACAGGGCGAGGACCGGGGAGCTGTTTTTT
TRBJ2-1	-	-	TRBV11-2	CASSLYLTGEQFF	TGTGCCAGCAGCTTATACCTTACAGGTGAGCAGTTCTTC
TRBJ2-6	-	-	TRBV27	CASSPGEGAAGANVLTF	TGTGCCAGCAGTCCGGGGGAGGGGGCGGCTGGGGCCAACGTCCTGACTTTC
TRBJ1-3	-	-	TRBV5-8	CASSFRRASGNTIYF	TGTGCCAGCAGCTTTCGACGGGCTTCTGGAAACACCATATATTTT
TRBJ2-3	-	-	TRBV6-5	CASRSSTDTQYF	TGTGCCAGCAGGTCTAGCACAGATACGCAGTATTTT
TRBJ2-2	-	-	TRBV5-6	CASNLRGGLDTGELFF	TGTGCCAGCAACCTCCGAGGGGGGCTCGACACCGGGGAGCTGTTTTTT
TRBJ2-3	-	TRBD2	TRBV5-1	CASSSPPGRASTDTQYF	TGCGCCAGCAGCTCCCCCCCGGGGAGGGCTAGCACAGATACGCAGTATTTT
TRBJ1-5	-	-	TRBV19	CASSMPRANQPQHF	TGTGCCAGTAGTATGCCAAGGGCTAATCAGCCCCAGCATTTT
TRBJ2-3	-	TRBD2	TRBV29-1	CSVGGLAGVTPDTQYF	TGCAGCGTTGGAGGACTAGCGGGAGTTACGCCAGATACGCAGTATTTT
TRBJ1-4	once	-	TRBV18	CASSPLTDSEQLFF	TGTGCCAGCTCACCCCTCACCGACAGCGAGCAACTGTTTTTT
TRBJ1-1	-	-	TRBV10-3	CAITPGGYGTEAFF	TGTGCCATCACCCCGGGGGGTTACGGCACTGAAGCTTTCTTT
TRBJ2-3	once	TRBD1	TRBV4-1	CASSQDSRTGSTDTQYF	TGCGCCAGCAGCCAAGATAGCAGGACAGGGTCCACAGATACGCAGTATTTT
TRBJ2-1	once	-	TRBV28	CASRRYNEQFF	TGTGCCAGCAGGAGGTACAATGAGCAGTTCTTC
TRBJ1-5	-	TRBD1	TRBV28	CASSPGTGVQPQHF	TGTGCCAGCAGTCCCGGGACAGGGGTTCAGCCCCAGCATTTT
TRBJ2-3	-	-	TRBV2	CASRGDDDTQYF	TGTGCCAGCAGAGGGGACGACGATACGCAGTATTTT
TRBJ2-2	-	-	TRBV15	CATSRDVAGELFF	TGTGCCACCAGCAGAGATGTAGCAGGGGAGCTGTTTTTT
TRBJ2-7	-	TRBD1	TRBV27	CASSGTGGGYEQYF	TGTGCCAGCAGTGGCACAGGGGGCGGCTACGAGCAGTACTTC
TRBJ2-1	-	-	TRBV5-4	CASSWARGGTYNEQFF	TGTGCCAGCAGCTGGGCCAGGGGCGGTACGTACAATGAGCAGTTCTTC
TRBJ2-3	-	-	TRBV5-4	CASSLAGVDTQYF	TGTGCCAGCAGCTTGGCCGGAGTAGATACGCAGTATTTT
TRBJ1-2	-	-	TRBV27	CASTSRPGALNYGYTF	TGTGCCAGCACCAGCCGGCCGGGGGCGCTTAACTATGGCTACACCTTC
TRBJ2-7	-	-	TRBV5-4	CASSLAQGGTYEQYF	TGTGCCAGCAGCTTGGCACAGGGTGGAACGTACGAGCAGTACTTC
TRBJ1-1	-	-	TRBV29-1	CSVQGVSTEAFF	TGCAGCGTTCAGGGAGTATCTACTGAAGCTTTCTTT
TRBJ2-5	-	-	TRBV7-2	CASSSGTYQETQYF	TGTGCCAGCAGCTCCGGGACTTACCAAGAGACCCAGTACTTC
TRBJ2-5	-	-	TRBV11-3	CASSLNLIETQYF	TGTGCCAGCAGCTTGAACCTGATAGAGACCCAGTACTTC
TRBJ2-7	-	-	TRBV6-4	CASSDGRSMDYEQYF	TGTGCCAGCAGTGACGGGCGTAGTATGGACTACGAGCAGTACTTC
TRBJ2-3	-	-	TRBV11-1	CASTQGRPSDTQYF	TGTGCCAGCACCCAGGGGCGTCCCTCGGATACGCAGTATTTT
TRBJ2-1	few	-	TRBV5-1	CASSSNLQSQFF	TGCGCCAGCAGCTCGAATCTACAAAGCCAGTTCTTC
TRBJ2-3	-	TRBD2	TRBV4-1	CASSQRLAGGDTQYF	TGCGCCAGCAGCCAACGACTAGCGGGAGGAGATACGCAGTATTTT
TRBJ2-3	few	-	TRBV10-2	CASSELKTGTDTQYF	TGCGCCAGCAGTGAGTTAAAGACAGGCACAGATACGCAGTATTTT
TRBJ1-6	few	TRBD1	TRBV27	CASRMTGTNSPLHF	TGTGCCAGCAGAATGACAGGGACTAATTCACCCCTCCACTTT
TRBJ2-6	-	-	TRBV4-1	CASSQEERRSGANVLTF	TGCGCCAGCAGCCAAGAAGAACGGCGCTCTGGGGCCAACGTCCTGACTTTC
TRBJ1-5	-	TRBD1	TRBV5-7	CASSLRDRGNQPQHF	TGTGCCAGCAGCCTCCGGGACAGGGGCAATCAGCCCCAGCATTTT
TRBJ2-7	-	TRBD1	TRBV15	CATSKGQELSYEQYF	TGTGCCACCAGCAAAGGACAGGAACTTTCCTACGAGCAGTACTTC